The T cell receptor beta chain under discussion was sequenced for a study of blood T cells in healthy people across ages. Findings and caveats of the study: Diversity of TCR beta per million T cells declined in a roughly linear way with age.

Sample-barcoded 5' priming and a J-beta primer mix drove a second PCR of roughly 7 to 11 cycles. Samples each returned at least 2.5 million CDR3-containing paired-end reads. Each CDR3 protein is one row after TCRdb ran MiXCR on the 5' RACE reads. The sample contains 1.5 million or so distinct CDR3 sequences, 42% of which appear only once. Details on this clonotype: Its antigen remains unidentified.

Researchers collected approximately 9.9 milliliters of peripheral blood from every single donor. Sequenced sample: blood. The origin of this receptor is a woman aged 18 to 35 in good health.

The CDR3, as DNA: TGTGCCACCAGTGATCCCGGACAGGGGGCAACTGGGGCCAACGTCCTGACTTTC. Its translation: CATSDPGQGATGANVLTF. V gene TRBV24-1 combines with J gene TRBJ2-6; 11 bases are shared with TRBD1. The CDR3 covers 18 residues. Germline V CDR1 and CDR2: KGHDR, SFDVKD. J was trimmed by 2 bases and V by 3 bases; bases with no gene match: 5.